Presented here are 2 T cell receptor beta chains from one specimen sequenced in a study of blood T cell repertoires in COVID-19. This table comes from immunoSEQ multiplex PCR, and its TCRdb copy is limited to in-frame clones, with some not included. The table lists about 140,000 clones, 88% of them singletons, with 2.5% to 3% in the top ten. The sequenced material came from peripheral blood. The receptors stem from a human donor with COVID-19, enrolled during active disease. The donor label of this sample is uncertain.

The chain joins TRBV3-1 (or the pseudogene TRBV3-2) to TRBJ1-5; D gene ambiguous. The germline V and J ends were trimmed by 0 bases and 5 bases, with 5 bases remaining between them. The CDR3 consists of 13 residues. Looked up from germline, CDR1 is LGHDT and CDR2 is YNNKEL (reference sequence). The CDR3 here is CASSQDLDQPQHF. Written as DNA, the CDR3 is TGTGCCAGCAGCCAAGATTTAGATCAGCCCCAGCATTTT.

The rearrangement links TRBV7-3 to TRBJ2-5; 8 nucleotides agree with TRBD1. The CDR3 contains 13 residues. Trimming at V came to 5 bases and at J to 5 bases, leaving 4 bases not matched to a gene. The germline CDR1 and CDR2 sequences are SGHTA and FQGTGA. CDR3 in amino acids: CASSAQGDETQYF. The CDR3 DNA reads TGTGCCAGCAGCGCACAGGGGGACGAGACCCAGTACTTC.